The clone carrying this T cell receptor beta chain showed up just once. These data come from a study of blood T cell repertoires in COVID-19. At the level of the study: From T cells, B-cell-depleted T cells, or PBMCs came the material, which was cDNA or gDNA.

The study drew participants aged about 18 to 90 years from around 24 US areas. Cohort 3 donors were reported recovered after two negative PCRs, clearance, or symptom resolution. Per the germline V gene, CDR1 is MNHEY and CDR2 is SVGEGT. V was clipped by 2 bases and J by 5 bases; unmatched bases: 6. The CDR3 runs to 16 residues. Original processing methods: Nucleated cell counts were estimated from reference gene primer amplification. Clones were read by immunoSEQ multiplex PCR, and TCRdb kept only the in-frame ones, dropping some. From that table come the V and J calls and clone size; the DNA was used to work out D and trimming. The profile covers approximately 230,000 clones, with about 89% appearing a single time and approximately 3.7% taken by the ten largest.

Sequencing used PBMCs or T cells enriched from blood (not recorded which). The rearrangement uses TRBV6-2 or TRBV6-3 and TRBJ2-2, with 9 bases identical to TRBD2. The sequence came from a woman in her 30s who had recovered from COVID-19. The CDR3 DNA sequence: TGTGCCAGCAGTTACCTTAGCGGGAGAGTGACCGGGGAGCTGTTTTTT. Its protein is CASSYLSGRVTGELFF.